Reported below is one T cell receptor beta chain. The clone's antigen remains unknown. Base qualities are not provided; no much larger clone lies one nucleotide away. The cohort was made up of several hundred healthy bone marrow donors. All cohort members were sampled while nominally healthy, although unrecorded immune exposures were likely present. The donor tested CMV seronegative and was one of the 352 seronegative cohort members. Each donor provided a peripheral blood sample, and peripheral blood mononuclear cells were used for TCR beta sequencing. The Qiagen DNeasy Blood Extraction Kit was used to extract genomic DNA from the blood cell samples. Relative to germline, V is 4 bases shorter and J is 5 bases shorter, with 18 bases between their ends. Reading from cysteine to phenylalanine, the CDR3 counts 15 amino acids. Of the read, only the CDR3 DNA is kept; its 45 bases are in frame from base 1. According to the germline V gene, CDR1 reads SGHAT and CDR2 reads FQNNGV.

Receptor libraries were prepared by the immunoSEQ multiplex PCR assay. For the multiplex PCR, a mixture combining 60 forward primers for TCR Vbeta segments and 13 reverse primers for TCR Jbeta segments was used. The CDR3 region of rearranged TCR beta genes was amplified from genomic DNA by a multiplex PCR assay. The amplified TCR beta libraries were sequenced on the Illumina HiSeq System as 87-base-pair reads. The source study handled its data this way. A later analysis tallied approximately 87 million unique TCR beta chains across the 666 repertoires, and about 12 million of those chains were shared by two or more donors. To remove PCR and sequencing errors, raw reads were error-corrected and collapsed into unique sequences using a nearest-neighbor algorithm that merged closely related sequences. To assign V, D and J gene segments, CDR3 sequences were aligned to IMGT reference sequences. For a sequence to be retained, a match of at least six nucleotides was required to both a V gene segment and a J gene segment. A rearrangement was called productive if the CDR3 had no stop codons and remained in frame with V and J, and every other rearrangement was called non-productive. CDR3 was defined according to IMGT convention as the region running from the second conserved V-encoded cysteine to the conserved J-encoded phenylalanine. The earlier analysis of 450 to 750 of the donors excluded any sequence lacking an unambiguous match to a single V gene segment. In an earlier analysis of 587 of the donors, V segments were called functional above 56.7% productive rearrangements and were called segregating when the between-donor standard deviation exceeded 5%. A statistical classification framework was built for diagnosing cytomegalovirus status from the catalog of TCR beta chain sequences. In a later analysis, V and J genes were assigned by comparing TCR nucleotide sequences against IMGT/GENE-DB human TR gene sequences. The TCRdist pipeline was used in a later analysis to assign CDR3 sequences and most-parsimonious VDJ recombination scenarios. In a later analysis, each TCR beta chain was defined by its CDR3 amino acid sequence together with its V-gene family, and reads without a unique V-gene family were excluded. A later analysis removed several hundred highly shared, low-generation-probability nucleotide sequences to deal with suspected cross-contamination and a sequencing artifact. A later analysis calculated a clonal expansion index for each public chain from normalized within-repertoire ranks of inferred template counts. In a later analysis, generation probabilities were computed using a VDJ recombination model fitted to out-of-frame rearrangements, and the results were checked against IGoR. A later analysis scored TCR-TCR, TCR-HLA and TCR-CMV co-occurrence with hypergeometric tests, applying a repertoire-size bias correction to TCR pairs. A later analysis estimated false discovery rates by permuting HLA or CMV assignments 20 times. A later analysis grouped co-occurring TCRs with DBSCAN, adding TCRdist sequence similarity when clustering within HLA-allele-positive subsets. Repertoires with fewer than 30,000 or more than 120,000 public chains were left out of co-occurrence clustering, as were five repertoires with anomalous nucleotide sharing. Entries here come from immuneACCESS through TCRdb and include only in-frame sequences with V and J called. Some clones fail to appear in such tables; in the studies checked, an unresolved V gene covers under half of the shortfall, and the cause of the remainder is unknown. Clonal size and the V and J genes are those of that table, whereas D and trimming came from the DNA. The sample contains 150,000 to 200,000 clones, around 79% of them found a single time. The ten most abundant clones make up 3% to 3.5% of the sample.

These data are taken from a study of cytomegalovirus exposure and HLA in healthy donors (dated by TCRdb to between 2016 and 2019). For the wider study: According to an earlier analysis of 587 of the donors, roughly 180 million T cells yielded some 110 million unique TCR beta sequences and 276 Gb of sequence data. Class I and class II HLA loci were covered by the typing at four-digit resolution. The number of typed donors differed by locus: about 620-640 for A, B, C, DRB1 and DQB1; roughly 510 for DQA1; approximately 610 for DPA1; and roughly 490 for DPB1. The study profiled the T cell repertoires of hundreds of subjects by immunosequencing and related them to cytomegalovirus serostatus. In a later genetic analysis, genome-wide SNP genotypes for about 55% of the roughly 670 donors were used, and that subset was treated as a discovery cohort. Donor age, sex, ethnicity and CMV serostatus were compiled alongside the repertoire data. High-throughput TCR immunosequencing, statistical association of individual TCRs with disease status, and machine learning were combined to predict cytomegalovirus infection status. An earlier analysis of a few hundred of the donors applied high-throughput TCR beta sequencing to assess whether each TCR beta V gene segment acted as functional or pseudogenic. Of the 300 to 500 genotyped donors, 75% to 85% were placed in the genetic ancestry cluster associated with self-reported Caucasian donors. In a later analysis, previously published TCR beta repertoires from 550 to 750 donors were re-analyzed and high-resolution HLA genotyping was added so that TCR occurrence patterns could be studied. Every discovery cohort repertoire had been produced on one sequencing platform. The aim of the study was to test whether cataloging public T cell receptors could identify signatures of past pathogen exposure. Along with the roughly 610-subject first cohort, a separate validation cohort of over a hundred different subjects was used. Roughly five DR-DQ haplotypes were treated as single units for association and clustering because of strong linkage in the cohort. In the later analysis, no new phenotypic data were used to find candidate immune exposures; instead, reliance was placed on TCR beta sequences and their occurrence across donors. Across around 400 genotyped donors of the cohort, an average of roughly 230,000 unique TCR beta nucleotide sequences per donor were sequenced, and 15% to 20% of those sequences were non-productive. Roughly 310 gigabases of sequencing data and 70 million to 100 million unique TCR sequences were included in an early release covering 550 to 650 HLA-typed donors. Overall results and qualifications from the work: V-gene and J-gene trimming of TCR beta chains was associated with a missense DCLRE1C variant in a later genetic analysis, and the association was replicated in an independent cohort. The 87-base-pair reads could not distinguish some IMGT-functional V segments, including TRBV6-2 and TRBV6-3, so those segments were excluded. Linkage disequilibrium might explain the correlated functional status among segregating V segments, but an unknown experimental factor could not be ruled out. Because counts were too low, more than 15 rarely observed V segments, including chromosome 9 orphons, were excluded from the earlier analysis of 587 of the donors. A further reported finding was that TCR beta sequences accurately predicted the HLA-A and HLA-B alleles for most subjects in the first cohort. Because some donors lacked HLA typing at each locus, the association tests relied only on the typed subset. A later analysis found that TCR association rates varied across HLA loci, with DRB1 alleles showing the most associated TCRs and HLA-C alleles the fewest. A cluster of highly shared sequence variants was judged likely to be a technical artifact of the sequencing pipeline. An earlier analysis of around 600 of the donors showed that most TCR beta V segments appeared in productive rearrangements either about 87% or about 30% of the time, which broadly matched IMGT annotations. The classifier was reported to diagnose cytomegalovirus status with high specificity and sensitivity in both the original and validation cohorts. In vitro tests confirmed that a few of the cytomegalovirus-associated TCR beta chains recognize cytomegalovirus antigens. In a later analysis, HLA-associated TCR beta chains showed more clonal expansion and lower generation probabilities than non-associated chains that were equally common. A later analysis found that most CMV-associated TCR beta chains appeared HLA-restricted, with HLA associations seemingly driven largely by CMV exposure. At a false discovery rate of 0.05, a later analysis linked approximately 18,000 TCR beta sequences to specific HLA alleles. Several of the top co-occurrence clusters appeared to be linked to parvovirus B19, influenza, CMV and Epstein-Barr virus, according to a later analysis. The cohort was sequenced for TCR beta chains only, and without alpha or paired-chain data the features that could be detected were limited. The study listed approximately 160 TCR beta chains as associated with cytomegalovirus. The presence/absence analyses assumed that sequencing depth was roughly uniform across donors, and that assumption may not be true. For the cohort, immune exposure information was limited to CMV serostatus. Most TCR sequences were observed very rarely across donors, whereas some public TCRs were present in many individuals. When HLA alleles, especially DR and DQ, strongly co-occurred, attributing TCR associations to individual alleles was difficult. In a later genetic analysis, fewer N-insertions in productive TCRs were reported among donors in an Asian-associated ancestry cluster than the roughly 700-donor mean. The authors suggested that the approach could potentially be extended to other disease states and immunological phenotypes.

This sequence originates from a middle-aged woman in good health and CMV-seronegative. The V and J genes are TRBV11-2 and TRBJ2-7; 5 matching bases give a weak D call of TRBD2. Sequences were obtained from PBMCs. This receptor carries the CDR3 CASSSSRSSTHEQYF. In nucleotides, the sequence is TGTGCCAGCAGCTCCTCCCGGTCTAGCACCCACGAGCAGTACTTC.